The clone carrying this T cell receptor beta chain was counted ten times or more. V lost 4 bases and J lost 3, with 18 bases in between. The CDR3 contains 16 residues. Per germline, CDR1 MNHNY and CDR2 SVGAGI (reference sequence). The sample is drawn from a study of molecular identifiers for immune sequencing clone quantification. About the study: Replicate experiments took RNA from approximately 22,000 or 94,000 naive CD8 cells, divided it five ways and sequenced four.

Listed TCR primers and previously described methods were used for bulk TCR libraries. TCRdb passed the PCR reads through MiXCR, listing each CDR3 protein once. The sample holds about 510,000 distinct CDR3 sequences, roughly 25% seen once. The chain has TRBV6-6 and TRBJ2-5, with a weak D call TRBD2 (6 bases). Sequencing was carried out using naive CD8+ T cells from blood, with Jurkat cell RNA spiked in. This sample's subset: FACS-sorted CD8+CD4-CCR7+CD45RA+ naive T cells. This sequence was found in a human donor in good health. Some libraries in this study had Jurkat cell RNA spiked in. This CDR3 is CASSSHSGGPKETQYF. As DNA, the CDR3 is TGTGCCAGCAGTTCCCATAGCGGAGGCCCAAAAGAGACCCAGTACTTC.